Reported below is one TCR beta chain. A clone one base away is much larger, so this may be a read error. TCRdb processed the 5' RACE reads anew with MiXCR; each CDR3 protein has one entry. The sample shows about 57,000 distinct CDR3 sequences, 26% of them seen only once. Cells sorted as Tregs were CD4+, CD25+ and CD127-/low. The CDR3 length is 16 residues. Germline V gene data show CDR1 as DFQATT and CDR2 as SNEGSKA (reference sequence). Sequencing used tumor-infiltrating Tregs sorted from the breast tumor. The chain uses TRBV20-1 and TRBJ1-2; D unresolved. The TCR comes from a female donor with breast cancer. CDR3 coding DNA: TGCAGTGCTAGAGACTGGGTTTCCGAGTTAAATTATGGCTACAACTTC. As protein: CSARDWVSELNYGYNF.